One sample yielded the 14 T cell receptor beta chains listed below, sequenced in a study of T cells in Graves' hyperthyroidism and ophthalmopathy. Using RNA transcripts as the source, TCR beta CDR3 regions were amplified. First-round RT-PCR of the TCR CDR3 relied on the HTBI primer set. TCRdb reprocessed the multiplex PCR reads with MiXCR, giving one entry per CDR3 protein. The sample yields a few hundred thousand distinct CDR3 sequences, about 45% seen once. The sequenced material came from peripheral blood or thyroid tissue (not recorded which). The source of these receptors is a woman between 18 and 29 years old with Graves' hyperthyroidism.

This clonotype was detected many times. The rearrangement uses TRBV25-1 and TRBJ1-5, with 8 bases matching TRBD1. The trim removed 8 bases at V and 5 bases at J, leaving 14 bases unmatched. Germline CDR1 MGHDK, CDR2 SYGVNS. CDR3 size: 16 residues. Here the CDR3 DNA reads TGTGCCAGCTCGGAGGACAGGGAGGGTTTTGATCAGCCCCAGCATTTT. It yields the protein CASSEDREGFDQPQHF.

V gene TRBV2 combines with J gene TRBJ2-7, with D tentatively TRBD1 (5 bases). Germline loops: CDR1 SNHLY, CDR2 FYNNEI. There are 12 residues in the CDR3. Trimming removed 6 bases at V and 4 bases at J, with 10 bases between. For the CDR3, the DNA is TGTGCCAGCAGGATACAGGCTTACGAGCAGTACTTC. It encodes CASRIQAYEQYF.

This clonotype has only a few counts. In DNA form, the CDR3 reads TGTGCCAGCAGCCCGGCGGTAGCGGGAGCGAAGGACGAGCAGTACTTC. It is translated as CASSPAVAGAKDEQYF. The genes are TRBV7-9 and TRBJ2-7; 9 bases align to TRBD2. CDR3 length: 16 residues. Germline lookup yields CDR1 SEHNR and CDR2 FQNEAQ (reference sequence). Trimming took 5 bases from V and 5 from J; bases not matched to a gene: 13.

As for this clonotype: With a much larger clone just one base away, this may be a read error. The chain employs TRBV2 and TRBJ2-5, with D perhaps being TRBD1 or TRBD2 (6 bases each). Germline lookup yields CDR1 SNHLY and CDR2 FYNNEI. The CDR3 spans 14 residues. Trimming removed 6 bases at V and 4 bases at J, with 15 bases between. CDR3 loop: CASRLVGGRETQYF. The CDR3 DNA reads TGTGCCAGCAGGTTAGTGGGGGGCCGAGAGACCCAGTACTTC.

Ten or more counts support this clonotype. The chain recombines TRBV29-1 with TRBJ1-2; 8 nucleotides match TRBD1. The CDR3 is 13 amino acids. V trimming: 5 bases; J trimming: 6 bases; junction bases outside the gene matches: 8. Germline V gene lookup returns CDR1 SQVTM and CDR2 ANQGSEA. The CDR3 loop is CSVKRQGADGYTF. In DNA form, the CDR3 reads TGCAGCGTTAAAAGGCAGGGGGCGGATGGCTACACCTTC.

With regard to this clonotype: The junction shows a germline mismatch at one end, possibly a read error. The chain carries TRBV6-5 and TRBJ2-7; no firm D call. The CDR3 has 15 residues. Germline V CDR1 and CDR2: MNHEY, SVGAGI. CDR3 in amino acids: CASSYSRDKSYGQYF. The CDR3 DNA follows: TGTGCCAGCAGTTACTCGAGAGACAAATCCTACGGGCAGTACTTC.

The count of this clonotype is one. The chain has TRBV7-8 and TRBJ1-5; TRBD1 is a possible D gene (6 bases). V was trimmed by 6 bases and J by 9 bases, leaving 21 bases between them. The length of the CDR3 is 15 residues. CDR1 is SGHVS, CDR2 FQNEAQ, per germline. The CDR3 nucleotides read TGTGCCAGCAGTGAGTATCAGGGGCGTGCTCGGCCCCAGCATTTT. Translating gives CASSEYQGRARPQHF.

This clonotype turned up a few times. CDR3 bases: TGCAGCGTTGACAGGGGGCTGGCTGGCTACACCTTC. Amino acids: CSVDRGLAGYTF. The chain links TRBV29-1 to TRBJ1-2, with 8 nucleotides matching TRBD1. Germline lookup yields CDR1 SQVTM and CDR2 ANQGSEA. The junction had 4 bases not matched to a gene; V was cut back by 3 bases and J by 7 bases. This CDR3 region has 12 residues.

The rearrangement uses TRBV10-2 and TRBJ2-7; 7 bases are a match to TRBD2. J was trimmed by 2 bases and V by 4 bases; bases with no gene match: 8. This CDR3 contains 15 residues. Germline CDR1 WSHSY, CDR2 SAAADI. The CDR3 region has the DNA TGCGCCAGCAGTGCTAGAAAGGGAGGGCCCTACGAGCAGTACTTC. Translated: CASSARKGGPYEQYF.

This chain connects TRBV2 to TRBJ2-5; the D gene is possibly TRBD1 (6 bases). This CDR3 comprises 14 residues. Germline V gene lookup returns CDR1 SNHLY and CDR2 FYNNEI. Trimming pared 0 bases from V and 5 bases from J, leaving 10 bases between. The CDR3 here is CASSEAAGVETQYF. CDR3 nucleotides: TGTGCCAGCAGTGAAGCGGCAGGGGTTGAGACCCAGTACTTC.

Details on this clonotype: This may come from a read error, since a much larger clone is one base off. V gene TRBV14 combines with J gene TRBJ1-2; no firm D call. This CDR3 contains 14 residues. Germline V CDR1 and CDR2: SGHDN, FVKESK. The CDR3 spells CASSQDLGGYGHTF. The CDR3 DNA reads TGTGCCAGCAGCCAAGATCTGGGAGGCTATGGCCACACCTTC.

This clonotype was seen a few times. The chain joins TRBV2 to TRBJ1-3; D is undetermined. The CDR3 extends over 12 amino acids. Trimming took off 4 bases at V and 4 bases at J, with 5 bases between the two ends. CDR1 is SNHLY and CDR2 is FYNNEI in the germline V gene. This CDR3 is CASSGAGNTIYF. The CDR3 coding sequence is TGTGCCAGCAGTGGAGCAGGAAACACCATATATTTT.

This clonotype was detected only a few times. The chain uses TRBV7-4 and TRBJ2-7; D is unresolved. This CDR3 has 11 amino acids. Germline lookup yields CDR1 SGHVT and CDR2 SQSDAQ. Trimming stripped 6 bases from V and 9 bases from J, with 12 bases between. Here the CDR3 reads CASSLSIWQYF. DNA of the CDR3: TGTGCCAGCAGTCTATCTATTTGGCAGTACTTC.

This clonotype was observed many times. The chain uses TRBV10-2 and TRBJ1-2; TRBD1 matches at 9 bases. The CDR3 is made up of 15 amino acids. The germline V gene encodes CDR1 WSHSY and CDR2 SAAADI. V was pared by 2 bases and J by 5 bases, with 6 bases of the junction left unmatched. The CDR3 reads CASSERDREPYGYTF. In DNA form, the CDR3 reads TGCGCCAGCAGTGAGAGGGACAGGGAACCATATGGCTACACCTTC.